The 20 T cell receptor beta chains below all came from one sample that was sequenced in a study of blood T cells in healthy people across ages. The authors ran a second PCR of roughly 6 to 12 cycles using a sample-barcoded 5' primer and a J-beta primer mix. Using its own MiXCR run on the 5' RACE reads, TCRdb lists one record per CDR3 protein. Of 650,000 to 900,000 distinct CDR3 sequences listed, 62% are singletons. The sample was blood. These receptors were obtained from a man aged 25-40 years in good health.

This clonotype has a handful of counts. The chain has TRBV4-3 and TRBJ2-5; D call uncertain. The CDR3 runs to 15 residues. Germline-derived CDR1 and CDR2 are LGHNA and YSLEER. V was trimmed by 4 bases and J by 3 bases, leaving 15 bases between them. In DNA form, the CDR3 reads TGCGCCAGCAGCCCAACCGGTTCACCCAAAGAGACCCAGTACTTC. Its translation: CASSPTGSPKETQYF.

The chain carries TRBV4-3 and TRBJ2-1, with 7 bases matching TRBD1. The germline V gene has CDR1 LGHNA and CDR2 YSLEER. V lost 1 base to trimming and J lost 10 bases; unmatched junction nucleotides: 16. The CDR3 has 17 amino acids. The CDR3 reads CASSQGPRTGLPIEQFF. DNA of the CDR3: TGCGCCAGCAGCCAAGGCCCGCGGACAGGCCTCCCCATCGAGCAGTTCTTC.

V and J are TRBV6-2 or TRBV6-3 and TRBJ2-5; D may correspond to TRBD1 or TRBD2 (5 bases each). The germline CDR1 and CDR2 sequences are MNHEY and SVGEGT. Trimming stripped 6 bases from V and 2 bases from J, with 13 bases between. CDR3 size: 14 residues. Here the CDR3 reads CASRRDGIQETQYF. CDR3 in DNA: TGTGCCAGCAGGAGGGACGGAATACAAGAGACCCAGTACTTC.

The chain carries TRBV24-1 and TRBJ2-7; 11 bases fit TRBD1. Germline CDR1 is KGHDR and CDR2 is SFDVKD. The CDR3 sequence is 13 residues long. With V trimmed by 8 bases and J by 3 bases, 2 bases remained unmatched. CDR3 amino acids: CATTGTGGYEQYF. The DNA of the CDR3 is TGTGCCACCACAGGGACAGGGGGCTACGAGCAGTACTTC.

The chain couples TRBV4-2 to TRBJ2-7, with 11 bases identical to TRBD1. CDR1 and CDR2 (germline): LGHNA, YNFKEQ. V trimming: 4 bases; J trimming: 6 bases; junction bases outside the gene matches: 8. This CDR3 is 15 amino acids long. CDR3 in amino acids: CASSRPGQGGPEQYF. The DNA of the CDR3 is TGTGCCAGCAGCCGTCCGGGACAGGGGGGCCCCGAGCAGTACTTC.

V is TRBV4-3 and J is TRBJ2-5; D gene unclear. V was trimmed by 0 bases and J by 5 bases, leaving 13 bases between them. The germline gives CDR1 LGHNA, CDR2 YSLEER. The CDR3 length is 15 residues. The DNA of the CDR3 is TGCGCCAGCAGCCAAGATAGTGGCAGACGGGAGACCCAGTACTTC. Amino acid sequence: CASSQDSGRRETQYF.

This rearrangement joins TRBV27 to TRBJ2-2; 7 positions match TRBD1. The J segment lost 5 bases and the V segment lost 8 bases, leaving 8 bases of the junction unmatched. Germline V gives CDR1 MNHEY, CDR2 SMNVEV (reference sequence). The CDR3 runs 14 residues. CDR3 DNA sequence: TGTGCCAGCCAGGGACAGTCCCTTACCGGGGAGCTGTTTTTT. Its translation is CASQGQSLTGELFF.

The J gene is TRBJ1-5, the V gene TRBV20-1, with D uncertain. The CDR3 contains 15 residues. Germline V gives CDR1 DFQATT, CDR2 SNEGSKA (reference sequence). Trimming cost V 3 bases and J 0 bases, with 12 bases left between them. The CDR3 DNA reads as TGCAGTGCTAGTGAGACGGATTATAGCAATCAGCCCCAGCATTTT. It translates to CSASETDYSNQPQHF.

V usage is TRBV11-2 and J usage is TRBJ1-2; TRBD1 agrees at 11 bases. CDR3 length: 14 residues. Germline-derived CDR1 and CDR2 are SGHAT and FQNNGV. J gave up 8 bases and V 4 bases, and 6 bases lay outside the gene matches. CDR3 bases: TGTGCCAGCAGCTACGGGACAGGGGGTTGGGGCTACACCTTC. Translated, it gives CASSYGTGGWGYTF.

This chain connects TRBV29-1 to TRBJ2-6; D unresolved. Germline-derived CDR1 and CDR2 are SQVTM and ANQGSEA. V lost 1 base and J lost 1, with 8 bases in between. The CDR3 has 15 residues. CDR3 DNA sequence: TGCAGCGTTGAAGGGGCGGATTCTGGGGCCAACGTCCTGACTTTC. Protein sequence: CSVEGADSGANVLTF.

The J gene is TRBJ2-2, the V gene TRBV12-3 or TRBV12-4; a weak D match, TRBD1 (6 bases). Trimming left V 7 bases short and J 3 bases short, with 18 bases between. CDR3 length: 16 amino acids. The CDR3 region has the DNA TGTGCCAGCACCCCATCTGCGGACAGCGACACCGGGGAGCTGTTTTTT. Its protein product is CASTPSADSDTGELFF.

This clonotype appeared a few times. The J gene is TRBJ1-1, the V gene TRBV29-1; no definite D call. Germline V gene lookup returns CDR1 SQVTM and CDR2 ANQGSEA. Trimming took off 5 bases at V and 0 bases at J, with 4 bases between the two ends. The CDR3 totals 11 residues. In nucleotides, the CDR3 is TGCAGCGTTCAGATGAACACTGAAGCTTTCTTT. Translation: CSVQMNTEAFF.

In this sample, this clonotype turned up a few times. This chain uses TRBV7-2 with TRBJ2-4, with 12 bases that match TRBD2. The CDR3 is made up of 17 amino acids. Germline CDR1 reads SGHTA; CDR2 reads FQGNSA. Trimming took 4 bases from V and 7 from J; bases not matched to a gene: 11. The CDR3 is CASSSRTSGAVRNIQYF. The DNA of the CDR3 is TGTGCCAGCAGCTCCCGGACTAGCGGGGCTGTGAGGAACATTCAGTACTTC.

J is TRBJ1-6 and V is TRBV6-1; D is unclear. Per germline, CDR1 MNHNS and CDR2 SASEGT. The V gene lost 3 bases and the J gene lost 13 bases, with 16 bases spanning the gap. The CDR3 spans 14 residues. The CDR3 spells CASSDLTAPSPLHF. CDR3 in DNA: TGTGCCAGCAGTGATCTGACCGCCCCATCGCCCCTCCACTTT.

This clonotype was counted a few times. This chain uses TRBV3-1 with TRBJ2-3, with TRBD1 as a possible D gene (5 bases). V lost 10 bases and J 3 bases, leaving 11 bases between the germline ends. The germline CDR1 and CDR2 sequences are LGHDT and YNNKEL (reference sequence). The CDR3 has 12 residues. The CDR3, as DNA: TGTGCCACACAGGATGGGACAGATACGCAGTATTTT. It codes for CATQDGTDTQYF.

The chain combines TRBV7-2 with TRBJ2-1; possibly TRBD2 for D (6 bases). This CDR3 contains 16 residues. In germline, CDR1 is SGHTA, CDR2 FQGNSA. The ends were cut back, 4 bases at V and 4 bases at J, with 17 bases in the middle. The CDR3 coding sequence is TGTGCCAGCAGCTCACTAGCTGCGACGAAATACAATGAGCAGTTCTTC. Translation gives CASSSLAATKYNEQFF.

In its sample, this clonotype was seen a few times. The chain couples TRBV7-3 to TRBJ2-3, with 8 bases fitting TRBD2. This CDR3 comprises 15 residues. CDR1 and CDR2 from the germline V gene are SGHTA and FQGTGA. V shed 5 bases, J shed 3 bases, and the junction held 7 bases outside the gene matches. The CDR3 region has the DNA TGTGCCAGCAGCCCCGGGACTAGAAGAACAGATACGCAGTATTTT. Translated, it gives CASSPGTRRTDTQYF.

Here the CDR3 reads CASSNPQETQYF. CDR3 DNA sequence: TGTGCCAGCAGTAACCCTCAAGAGACCCAGTACTTC. The V call is TRBV6-2 or TRBV6-3, the J call TRBJ2-5; D ambiguous. The CDR3 loop spans 12 amino acids. Looked up from germline, CDR1 is MNHEY and CDR2 is SVGEGT. With 5 bases removed from V and 2 bases from J, the gap between germline ends came to 6 bases.

On this clonotype: Mismatch with germline at one junction end may stem from a read error. The chain links TRBV4-3 to TRBJ1-3; no definite D call. The CDR3 consists of 19 residues. Germline values: CDR1 LGHNA, CDR2 YSLEER. CDR3 amino acids: CASSQDRNILFNSRNTIYF. DNA for the CDR3: TGCGCCAGCAGCCAAGATCGGAACATCCTCTTTAACTCTAGAAACACCATATATTTT.

The CDR3 region is CASSYPVSGNEQFF. In nucleotides, the CDR3 is TGTGCCAGCAGTTACCCCGTGTCAGGGAATGAGCAGTTCTTC. This chain connects TRBV6-6 to TRBJ2-1; possible D gene TRBD1, 5 bases. The CDR3 runs 14 residues. Trimming removed 2 bases from V and 7 bases from J, with 12 bases in between. Germline V gene sequence: CDR1 MNHNY, CDR2 SVGAGI (reference sequence).